This T cell receptor (beta chain) is from a study of T-cell reconstitution after alpha-beta-depleted transplantation in children. General study findings and limits: Most T-cell counts and diversity one year after the transplant came from T cells that were newly produced.

This clonotype was observed a handful of times. Its antigen is as yet unknown. V was clipped by 4 bases and J by 2 bases, with 17 bases between them. Per germline, CDR1 SGHRS and CDR2 YFSETQ. The CDR3 is 16 amino acids. This sample's TCRbeta library carried unique molecular identifier barcodes. TCRdb ran MiXCR on the PCR reads and lists one entry per CDR3 protein. The sample has around 700,000 distinct CDR3 sequences, around 14% seen once. The clonotype comes from a girl aged 2 to 10 with congenital amegakaryocytic thrombocytopenia, due to receive a stem cell transplant. Here the sequenced sample was PBMCs, taken before TCRalphabeta/CD19-depleted stem cell transplant. The chain combines TRBV5-1 with TRBJ2-3, with a tentative D call TRBD2 (6 bases). CDR3 loop: CASSPDLAGLTDTQYF. CDR3 bases: TGCGCCAGCAGCCCAGACTTGGCGGGACTCACAGATACGCAGTATTTT.